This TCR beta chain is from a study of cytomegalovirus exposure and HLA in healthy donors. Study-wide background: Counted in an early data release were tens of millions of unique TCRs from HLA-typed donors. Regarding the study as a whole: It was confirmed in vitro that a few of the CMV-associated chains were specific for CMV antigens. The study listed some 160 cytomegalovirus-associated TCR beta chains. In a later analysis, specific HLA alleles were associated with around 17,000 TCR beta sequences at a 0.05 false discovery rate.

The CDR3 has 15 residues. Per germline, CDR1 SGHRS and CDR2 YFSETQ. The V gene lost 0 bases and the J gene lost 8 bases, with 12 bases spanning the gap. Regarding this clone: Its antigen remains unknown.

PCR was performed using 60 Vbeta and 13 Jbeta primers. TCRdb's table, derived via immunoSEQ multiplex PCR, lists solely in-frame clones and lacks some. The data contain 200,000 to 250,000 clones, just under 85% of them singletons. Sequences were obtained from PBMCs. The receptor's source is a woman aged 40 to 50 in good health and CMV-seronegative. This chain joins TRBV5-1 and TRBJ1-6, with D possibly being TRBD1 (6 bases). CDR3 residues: CASSLEPDSDSPLHF. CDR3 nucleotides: TGCGCCAGCAGCTTGGAACCGGACAGCGATTCACCCCTCCACTTT.